Described below is a single TCR beta chain sequence and its context. The target antigen is unknown. The data were taken from a study of cytomegalovirus exposure and HLA in healthy donors. The PCR made use of 60 Vbeta and 13 Jbeta primers. Measured with immunoSEQ multiplex PCR; TCRdb has only the in-frame clones, and not every one. The data show about 170,000 clones, 70% to 90% seen once. V shed 3 bases, J shed 6 bases, and the junction held 9 bases outside the gene matches. This CDR3 is 15 amino acids long. Germline lookup yields CDR1 PRHDT and CDR2 FYEKMQ (reference sequence). Whole-study findings and limits: As confirmed in vitro, a few CMV-associated chains were specific for CMV antigens. A missense variant in DCLRE1C was later tied to TCR beta V- and J-gene trimming.

Sequencing was carried out using PBMCs. This TCR was sampled from a man younger than 40 in good health and CMV-seropositive. The chain uses TRBV13 and TRBJ1-2; 8 nucleotides align to TRBD1. In DNA, the CDR3 is TGTGCCAGCAGCTTCGTCGGCAGGGGGCGCAATGGCTACACCTTC. Amino acid sequence: CASSFVGRGRNGYTF. The whole variable domain, remainder taken from reference TRBV13 and TRBJ1-2, is AAGVIQSPRHLIKEKRETATLKCYPIPRHDTVYWYQQGPGQDPQFLISFYEKMQSDKGSIPDRFSAQQFSDYHSELNMSSLELGDSALYFCASSFVGRGRNGYTFGSGTRLTVV.